This entry lists 25 T cell receptor beta chains sequenced from one sample in a study of PD-1 blockade in classical Hodgkin lymphoma. Using immunoSEQ multiplex PCR, the repertoire was profiled, and TCRdb retains in-frame clones only, with some absent. This sample yields about 28,000 clones, of which just under 80% are seen a single time; under 45% belongs to the top ten. Each and every patient relapsed after autologous stem cell transplantation, and patients got differing brentuximab vedotin exposure. The source was peripheral blood mononuclear cells (PBMCs), collected before the second cycle of nivolumab. These receptors all come from a human donor with classical Hodgkin lymphoma.

The chain has TRBV4-1 and TRBJ2-1; no firm D call. The CDR3 contains 16 residues. Trimming left V 1 base short and J 3 bases short, with 13 bases between. Looked up from germline, CDR1 is MGHRA and CDR2 is YSYEKL. CDR3 DNA: TGCGCCAGCAGCCAAGGGGCCGCTTTCGACTACAATGAGCAGTTCTTC. As protein: CASSQGAAFDYNEQFF.

The gene calls are TRBV5-1 and TRBJ1-2; a weak D match, TRBD1 (6 bases). CDR3 length equals 15 residues. Germline V gives CDR1 SGHRS, CDR2 YFSETQ. V lost 0 bases to trimming and J lost 9 bases, with 18 bases between them. CDR3 protein: CASSLGDTTQTSYTF. CDR3 sequence (DNA): TGCGCCAGCAGCTTGGGGGACACAACCCAGACAAGCTACACCTTC.

CDR3 sequence reads: CASRGQGGNSPLHF. The CDR3 region has the DNA TGTGCCAGCAGGGGACAGGGAGGAAATTCACCCCTCCACTTT. The chain is built from TRBV2 and TRBJ1-6, with 9 nucleotides matching TRBD1. After removal of 6 bases from V and 7 bases from J, the junction contained 4 bases not matched to a gene. Germline CDR1 is SNHLY and CDR2 is FYNNEI. The CDR3 covers 14 residues.

This sequence joins TRBV27 and TRBJ2-2, with D unresolved. The length of the CDR3 is 13 residues. The germline gives CDR1 MNHEY, CDR2 SMNVEV (reference sequence). V lost 0 bases to trimming and J lost 4 bases, with 3 bases between them. CDR3 DNA sequence: TGTGCCAGCAGTTTATCGATCACCGGGGAGCTGTTTTTT. Amino acids: CASSLSITGELFF.

This chain uses TRBV9 with TRBJ1-2, with 7 bases lining up with TRBD1. Germline CDR1 is SGDLS and CDR2 is YYNGEE. The CDR3 is 16 residues long. V lost 0 bases and J lost 8; bases outside the gene matches: 13. CDR3 DNA sequence: TGTGCCAGCAGCGTAGAGAGGGGGCTAGGCCTGAGAGGCTACACCTTC. Amino acid sequence: CASSVERGLGLRGYTF. Drawing the rest from reference TRBV9 and TRBJ1-2, the complete variable domain is DSGVTQTPKHLITATGQRVTLRCSPRSGDLSVYWYQQSLDQGLQFLIQYYNGEERAKGNILERFSAQQFPDLHSELNLSSLELGDSALYFCASSVERGLGLRGYTFGSGTRLTVV.

This rearrangement joins TRBV7-9 to TRBJ1-2, with D uncertain. Germline loops: CDR1 SEHNR, CDR2 FQNEAQ (reference sequence). The length of the CDR3 is 14 residues. V was clipped by 1 base and J by 8 bases, with 14 bases between them. This CDR3 is CASSLERESGGYTF. CDR3 coding DNA: TGTGCCAGCAGCTTAGAGAGGGAAAGCGGAGGCTACACCTTC.

This chain joins TRBV7-2 and TRBJ2-5, with 7 bases fitting TRBD2. Germline V lookup: CDR1 SGHTA, CDR2 FQGNSA. V lost 1 base, J lost 4 bases, and 0 bases stayed unmatched. CDR3 length equals 13 residues. The chain's CDR3 is CASSLGEGETQYF. Written as DNA, the CDR3 is TGTGCCAGCAGCTTAGGGGAGGGAGAGACCCAGTACTTC.

The chain couples TRBV6-5 to TRBJ2-3; D unresolved. V lost 0 bases and J lost 0, with 7 bases in between. Germline V CDR1 and CDR2: MNHEY, SVGAGI. The CDR3 has 15 amino acids. CDR3 region: CASSYSAVSTDTQYF. The CDR3 DNA is TGTGCCAGCAGTTACTCGGCAGTGAGCACAGATACGCAGTATTTT.

This chain connects TRBV6-5 to TRBJ2-5; the D is unclear. The germline gives CDR1 MNHEY, CDR2 SVGAGI. This CDR3 contains 11 residues. Trimming cost V 2 bases and J 7 bases, with 5 bases left between them. The CDR3 DNA reads TGTGCCAGCAGTTACAAGGGGACCCAGTACTTC. Protein: CASSYKGTQYF.

This clone was recorded once. The chain links TRBV27 to TRBJ2-2; TRBD2 matches 8 bases. CDR1 and CDR2 from the germline V gene are MNHEY and SMNVEV (reference sequence). There are 15 residues in the CDR3. Losses at the gene ends were 6 bases for V and 6 bases for J; bases not matched to a gene: 9. The CDR3 DNA reads TGTGCCAGCAGCCCGGGGGGGACCGTTTCCGGGGAGCTGTTTTTT. It encodes CASSPGGTVSGELFF.

V usage is TRBV29-1 and J usage is TRBJ1-1; TRBD1 aligns across 8 bases. The junction had 9 bases not matched to a gene; V was cut back by 6 bases and J by 3 bases. Per germline, CDR1 SQVTM and CDR2 ANQGSEA. The CDR3 covers 14 residues. CDR3 sequence (DNA): TGCAGCGTAGCAGGGGGCGATTCGGACACTGAAGCTTTCTTT. This gives the protein CSVAGGDSDTEAFF. The full variable domain, completed using reference TRBV29-1 and TRBJ1-1, is SAVISQKPSRDICQRGTSLTIQCQVDSQVTMMFWYRQQPGQSLTLIATANQGSEATYESGFVIDKFPISRPNLTFSTLTVSNMSPEDSSIYLCSVAGGDSDTEAFFGQGTRLTVV.

This chain connects TRBV7-3 to TRBJ2-3; D might be TRBD2 (6 bases). V shed 5 bases and J shed 2 bases, with 14 bases lying between them. CDR1 is SGHTA, CDR2 FQGTGA, per germline. This CDR3 contains 15 residues. The CDR3 sequence: CASSPLGTLTDTQYF. The CDR3 region has the DNA TGTGCCAGCAGCCCTTTGGGGACTCTCACAGATACGCAGTATTTT.

The genes are TRBV7-7 and TRBJ2-2; a possible D gene is TRBD1 (6 bases). The germline V gene has CDR1 SSHAT and CDR2 FNYEAQ (reference sequence). Trimming shortened V by 9 bases and J by 1 base, and 12 bases separated the two germline ends. The CDR3 is 14 amino acids. The DNA of the CDR3 is TGTGCCAGTTCCGGGACACAGAACACCGGGGAGCTGTTTTTT. Protein sequence: CASSGTQNTGELFF.

The chain links TRBV7-3 to TRBJ2-1; 11 nucleotides match TRBD2. The V and J ends lost 4 bases and 2 bases, in that order; junction bases with no gene match: 1. CDR1 is SGHTA and CDR2 is FQGTGA in the germline V gene. This CDR3 has 15 residues. The CDR3 loop reads CASSSGLAAYNEQFF. The CDR3, as DNA: TGTGCCAGCAGCTCGGGACTAGCGGCCTACAATGAGCAGTTCTTC.

The CDR3 region has the DNA TGTGCCAGCAGCTTAGCGCGTCAGACAGACGATAAAAAACTGTTTTTT. Its protein product is CASSLARQTDDKKLFF. The genes are TRBV7-9 and TRBJ1-4; a weak D match, TRBD1 (5 bases). With 0 bases removed from V and 9 bases from J, the gap between germline ends came to 17 bases. Germline loops: CDR1 SEHNR, CDR2 FQNEAQ (reference sequence). The CDR3 contains 16 residues. Full variable domain (remainder filled in from reference TRBV7-9 and TRBJ1-4): DTGVSQNPRHKITKRGQNVTFRCDPISEHNRLYWYRQTLGQGPEFLTYFQNEAQLEKSRLLSDRFSAERPKGSFSTLEIQRTEQGDSAMYLCASSLARQTDDKKLFFGSGTQLSVL.

This clone was seen once. The chain links TRBV6-5 to TRBJ2-2; tentative D call: TRBD2 (6 bases). Germline V lookup: CDR1 MNHEY, CDR2 SVGAGI. The CDR3 runs 14 residues. V gave up 2 bases and J gave up 7 bases, with 11 bases separating them. CDR3 nucleotides: TGTGCCAGCAGTTACAGGCGGGGTAGCGGGGAGCTGTTTTTT. The encoded protein is CASSYRRGSGELFF.

The chain is built from TRBV7-2 and TRBJ1-1; perhaps TRBD1 as D (5 bases). Germline V lookup: CDR1 SGHTA, CDR2 FQGNSA. The CDR3 is 13 residues long. Trimming took off 5 bases at V and 5 bases at J, with 12 bases between the two ends. The CDR3 DNA follows: TGTGCCAGCAGCCCTCCAGGGTGGACTGAAGCTTTCTTT. Translation: CASSPPGWTEAFF. The complete variable domain, with remaining parts taken from reference TRBV7-2 and TRBJ1-1, reads GAGVSQSPSNKVTEKGKDVELRCDPISGHTALYWYRQSLGQGLEFLIYFQGNSAPDKSGLPSDRFSAERTGGSVSTLTIQRTQQEDSAVYLCASSPPGWTEAFFGQGTRLTVV.

This chain uses TRBV19 with TRBJ1-2; unclear D gene. There are 13 residues in the CDR3. Deletions cut 3 bases from V and 9 bases from J, with 14 bases between. In germline, CDR1 is LNHDA, CDR2 SQIVND (reference sequence). CDR3 sequence: CASSIIRDERYTF. The DNA of the CDR3 is TGTGCCAGTAGTATTATTAGGGATGAACGCTACACCTTC.

The chain carries TRBV27 and TRBJ2-3, with D maybe TRBD1 (6 bases). The CDR3 loop spans 16 amino acids. Between the trimmed V and J ends, which lost 2 bases and 3 bases, there was a span of 15 bases. Per germline, CDR1 MNHEY and CDR2 SMNVEV (reference sequence). This chain's CDR3 is CASSLLYRVSTDTQYF. CDR3 sequence (DNA): TGTGCCAGCAGTTTACTATACAGGGTTAGTACAGATACGCAGTATTTT.

The sample holds a few counts of this clone. This sequence joins TRBV10-3 and TRBJ1-1, with D possibly TRBD1 on 5 matching bases. V was clipped by 7 bases and J by 2 bases, with 11 bases between them. The CDR3 has 13 residues. Per germline, CDR1 ENHRY and CDR2 SYGVKD. The CDR3 loop reads CAITAGGNTEAFF. The CDR3 DNA reads as TGTGCCATCACGGCGGGGGGAAACACTGAAGCTTTCTTT.

The rearrangement joins TRBV21-1 to TRBJ1-5. TRBV21-1 is an annotated pseudogene. This CDR3 comprises 16 residues. For the CDR3, the DNA is TGTGCCAGCAGCAAAGAAGAGGGAAGACCGCCCAAGGCCCAGCATTTT. Translation: CASSKEEGRPPKAQHF.

The chain links TRBV5-1 to TRBJ1-4; 7 positions match TRBD1. Germline lookup yields CDR1 SGHRS and CDR2 YFSETQ. The CDR3 is 14 residues long. V shed 4 bases, J shed 6 bases, and the junction held 6 bases outside the gene matches. CDR3 DNA sequence: TGCGCCAGCAGCGTGACAGGGATGGATGAAAAACTGTTTTTT. Amino acid sequence: CASSVTGMDEKLFF.

In DNA form, the CDR3 reads TGCGCCAGCAGCTTGGGACTCGTTCTCCAAGAGACCCAGTACTTC. Its protein is CASSLGLVLQETQYF. The chain uses TRBV5-1 and TRBJ2-5; no reliable D call. The CDR3 length is 15 residues. Trimming pared 0 bases from V and 1 base from J, leaving 10 bases between. Germline loops: CDR1 SGHRS, CDR2 YFSETQ.

This chain connects TRBV5-1 to TRBJ2-7; tentatively, D is TRBD1 (5 bases). V lost 2 bases and J lost 0, with 9 bases in between. Germline V gene data show CDR1 as SGHRS and CDR2 as YFSETQ. CDR3 size: 14 residues. In DNA, the CDR3 is TGCGCCAGCAGCTTTTCAGGGCTCTCCTACGAGCAGTACTTC. Translated, it gives CASSFSGLSYEQYF.

The chain is built from TRBV7-9 and TRBJ2-7; tentatively, D is TRBD2 (6 bases). V shed 5 bases and J shed 12 bases, with 20 bases lying between them. Germline V lookup: CDR1 SEHNR, CDR2 FQNEAQ (reference sequence). The CDR3 is 13 amino acids. This chain's CDR3 is CASSTQYGGALYF. The CDR3 DNA is TGTGCCAGCAGCACGCAGTACGGGGGAGCGTTGTACTTC.